Presented here are 30 T cell receptor beta chains from one specimen sequenced in a study of somatic mutations in cytotoxic T cells in rheumatoid arthritis (dated by TCRdb to 2016 to 2017). The library relied on the immunoSEQ multiplex PCR assay. The immuneACCESS repertoire file appears here via TCRdb, limited to in-frame rearrangements. These files lack a portion of the clones; in checked studies, under half of the deficit traces to unresolved V genes, and the cause of the others is not known. The table for this sample lists about 11,000 clones; 70% to 85% of them were counted only once. Of the sample, 7.5% to 10% is held by the ten largest clones. Sequencing was done on a sample of CD8+ T cells sorted from blood. Receptors were obtained from a man between 65 and 79 years old in good health.

The chain combines TRBV19 with TRBJ1-1; unclear D gene. The V gene's germline CDR1 is LNHDA and CDR2 SQIVND (reference sequence). This CDR3 region has 14 residues. V lost 7 bases to trimming and J lost 4 bases, with 16 bases between them. The CDR3 nucleotides are TGTGCCAGTACACCCCACCCGGGAGGCACTGAAGCTTTCTTT. Encoded protein: CASTPHPGGTEAFF. Together with reference TRBV19 and TRBJ1-1, the CDR3 gives the full variable domain: DGGITQSPKYLFRKEGQNVTLSCEQNLNHDAMYWYRQDPGQGLRLIYYSQIVNDFQKGDIAEGYSVSREKKESFPLTVTSAQKNPTAFYLCASTPHPGGTEAFFGQGTRLTVV.

This clone appeared once. The rearrangement uses TRBV19 and TRBJ2-6; the match to TRBD1 covers 10 bases. CDR3 length: 15 amino acids. The V segment lost 8 bases and the J segment 4 bases; nucleotides outside the gene matches: 5. CDR1 and CDR2 (germline): LNHDA, SQIVND (reference sequence). CDR3 sequence: CASRTGGSGANVLTF. Here the CDR3 DNA reads TGTGCCAGTCGGACAGGGGGGTCGGGGGCCAACGTCCTGACTTTC.

The V and J genes are TRBV6-5 and TRBJ1-1; D is undetermined. The V end was cut by 4 bases, the J end by 1 base, with 13 bases between. The CDR3 contains 15 residues. The germline gives CDR1 MNHEY, CDR2 SVGAGI. CDR3: CASSSPQRANTEAFF. In DNA, the CDR3 is TGTGCCAGCAGTTCGCCACAGCGTGCGAACACTGAAGCTTTCTTT.

The gene calls are TRBV20-1 and TRBJ1-2, with 7 nucleotides matching TRBD1. Trimming removed 4 bases from V and 6 bases from J; junction bases left unmatched: 2. The CDR3 sequence is 11 residues long. The germline V gene encodes CDR1 DFQATT and CDR2 SNEGSKA (reference sequence). The CDR3 DNA follows: TGCAGTGCTACCACAGGGGATGGCTACACCTTC. The encoded protein is CSATTGDGYTF.

The chain links TRBV19 to TRBJ2-2; D gene ambiguous. The CDR3 spans 14 residues. CDR1 LNHDA and CDR2 SQIVND come from the germline V gene (reference sequence). V shed 7 bases and J shed 8 bases, with 17 bases lying between them. CDR3 DNA sequence: TGTGCCAGTAAAGCCCCAACGCCCGCGGGGGAGCTGTTTTTT. Protein sequence: CASKAPTPAGELFF.

The V gene is TRBV30, the J gene TRBJ2-5; D not certain. The CDR3 has 15 residues. Germline lookup yields CDR1 GTSNPN and CDR2 SVGIG (reference sequence). V gave up 3 bases and J gave up 5 bases, with 19 bases separating them. The CDR3: CAWRLGLGFSETQYF. The CDR3 nucleotides are TGTGCCTGGAGGCTGGGATTAGGGTTTTCCGAGACCCAGTACTTC.

The rearrangement uses TRBV4-1 and TRBJ2-7, with 12 nucleotides matching TRBD1. The V and J ends lost 0 bases and 6 bases, in that order; junction bases with no gene match: 3. Germline V gene data show CDR1 as MGHRA and CDR2 as YSYEKL. The CDR3 has 15 amino acids. The CDR3 reads CASSQDRGQGAEQYF. The CDR3 region has the DNA TGCGCCAGCAGCCAAGATCGGGGACAGGGGGCCGAGCAGTACTTC.

The chain joins TRBV27 to TRBJ2-1, with 8 bases that match TRBD2. Germline CDR1 and CDR2: MNHEY and SMNVEV (reference sequence). The V gene end was trimmed by 1 base and the J gene end by 5 bases; junction bases not matched to a gene: 10. The CDR3 spans 17 residues. CDR3 loop: CASSLLTRAGANNEQFF. The CDR3, as DNA: TGTGCCAGCAGTTTATTAACCAGAGCGGGAGCGAACAATGAGCAGTTCTTC.

The V gene is TRBV29-1, the J gene TRBJ1-2; 9 bases map to TRBD1. Trimming removed 6 bases from V and 13 bases from J; junction bases left unmatched: 9. The length of the CDR3 is 11 residues. Germline-derived CDR1 and CDR2 are SQVTM and ANQGSEA. CDR3 protein: CSVDRGTESTF. The CDR3 DNA sequence: TGCAGCGTAGACAGGGGGACCGAGTCCACCTTC.

This chain's CDR3 is CASRRGGARMGETQYF. For the CDR3, the DNA is TGTGCCAGCAGGCGAGGGGGGGCCAGAATGGGAGAGACCCAGTACTTC. V usage is TRBV7-9 and J usage is TRBJ2-5; D may be TRBD2 (7 bases). The V gene's germline CDR1 is SEHNR and CDR2 FQNEAQ (reference sequence). The CDR3 runs to 16 residues. The ends were cut back, 6 bases at V and 4 bases at J, with 21 bases in the middle.

The chain is built from TRBV27 and TRBJ2-5; no firm D call. The last part of the DNA fits TRBJ2-7 better; the J call may be wrong. The CDR3 consists of 12 residues. Per germline, CDR1 MNHEY and CDR2 SMNVEV (reference sequence). DNA for the CDR3: TGTGCCAGCTCCCATGGAACCTACGAGCAGTACTTC. It encodes CASSHGTYEQYF.

CDR3: CASSLESGAGADTQYF. CDR3 nucleotides: TGCGCCAGCAGCTTGGAATCCGGGGCGGGGGCAGATACGCAGTATTTT. The chain joins TRBV5-1 to TRBJ2-3, with 7 bases lining up with TRBD2. Germline CDR1 SGHRS, CDR2 YFSETQ. The CDR3 runs to 16 residues. V dropped 0 bases and J dropped 4; count of bases not matched to a gene: 8.

The CDR3 region is CASSQLLAGVETQYF. CDR3 DNA: TGCGCCAGCAGCCAGCTTCTAGCGGGAGTAGAGACCCAGTACTTC. This rearrangement joins TRBV4-1 to TRBJ2-5; 10 bases are shared with TRBD2. V trimming: 3 bases; J trimming: 4 bases; junction bases outside the gene matches: 5. Germline CDR1 reads MGHRA; CDR2 reads YSYEKL. The CDR3 consists of 15 residues.

This chain connects TRBV7-9 to TRBJ1-2, with unresolved D. V was trimmed by 5 bases and J by 2 bases, leaving 12 bases between them. Germline-derived CDR1 and CDR2 are SEHNR and FQNEAQ (reference sequence). The CDR3 extends over 14 amino acids. In nucleotides, the CDR3 is TGTGCCAGCAGCCTCGTGCAGATGAACTATGGCTACACCTTC. This sequence encodes CASSLVQMNYGYTF.

In its sample, this clone is medium-sized (0.01 to 0.1%). The chain joins TRBV9 to TRBJ1-2; no firm D call. In germline, CDR1 is SGDLS, CDR2 YYNGEE. The V gene lost 0 bases and the J gene lost 4 bases, with 7 bases spanning the gap. This CDR3 has 13 amino acids. CDR3: CASSVDTFYGYTF. CDR3 DNA sequence: TGTGCCAGCAGCGTAGACACGTTCTATGGCTACACCTTC.

CDR3 region: CASGPSSWANVLTF. CDR3 nucleotides: TGTGCCAGCGGTCCTAGTTCTTGGGCCAACGTCCTGACTTTC. This chain links TRBV9 with TRBJ2-6, with D unresolved. The V and J ends lost 7 bases and 5 bases respectively, with 13 bases between them. CDR3 size: 14 residues. Germline CDR1 is SGDLS and CDR2 is YYNGEE.

A few counts support this clone. V gene TRBV13 combines with J gene TRBJ1-1; 9 nucleotides line up with TRBD1. The CDR3 runs 14 residues. V gave up 5 bases and J gave up 0 bases; unmatched junction bases: 1. Germline V gene lookup returns CDR1 PRHDT and CDR2 FYEKMQ (reference sequence). CDR3 region: CASSRQGVNTEAFF. CDR3 bases: TGTGCCAGCAGCAGACAGGGGGTGAACACTGAAGCTTTCTTT.

This rearrangement joins TRBV29-1 to TRBJ2-1, with D possibly matching TRBD1 (6 bases). V gave up 7 bases and J gave up 9 bases, with 16 bases separating them. Germline V lookup: CDR1 SQVTM, CDR2 ANQGSEA. The CDR3 runs 12 residues. The CDR3 nucleotides are TGCAGCGCCTTGACAGGAGGAGGTGAGCAGTTCTTC. It is translated as CSALTGGGEQFF.

The chain links TRBV4-1 to TRBJ2-1; tentatively, D is TRBD2 (5 bases). Germline values: CDR1 MGHRA, CDR2 YSYEKL. There are 17 residues in the CDR3. The germline V and J ends were trimmed by 0 bases and 8 bases, with 20 bases remaining between them. In DNA form, the CDR3 reads TGCGCCAGCAGCCAAGATCTGATCGGAATCGGACTCCATGAGCAGTTCTTC. Its translation: CASSQDLIGIGLHEQFF.

In this sample, this clone turned up a few times. V is TRBV7-3 and J is TRBJ2-7; 12 bases map to TRBD2. CDR3 length: 13 residues. V shed 5 bases and J 6 bases; nucleotides not matched to a gene: 2. CDR1 SGHTA and CDR2 FQGTGA come from the germline V gene. The CDR3, as DNA: TGTGCCAGCAGCCCGACTAGCGGGAGCGAGCAGTACTTC. Its protein product is CASSPTSGSEQYF.

V is TRBV27 and J is TRBJ2-5; TRBD2 aligns across 9 bases. The CDR3 runs 15 residues. After removal of 8 bases from V and 0 bases from J, the junction contained 7 bases not matched to a gene. Germline CDR1 MNHEY, CDR2 SMNVEV (reference sequence). The CDR3 bases are TGTGCCAGCCGTCCTAGCGGGGTGTACCAAGAGACCCAGTACTTC. It yields the protein CASRPSGVYQETQYF.

The chain has TRBV6-6 and TRBJ2-1; D is perhaps TRBD1 or TRBD2 (5 bases each). Germline V gene lookup returns CDR1 MNHNY and CDR2 SVGAGI (reference sequence). The CDR3 extends over 16 amino acids. The V and J ends lost 2 bases and 0 bases respectively, with 11 bases between them. The CDR3 sequence: CASSYPGRSSYNEQFF. CDR3 bases: TGTGCCAGCAGTTACCCGGGACGGTCCTCCTACAATGAGCAGTTCTTC.

This chain connects TRBV25-1 to TRBJ2-7; no clear D gene. The CDR3 totals 13 residues. Germline V gene data show CDR1 as MGHDK and CDR2 as SYGVNS. Trimming shortened V by 4 bases and J by 6 bases, and 13 bases separated the two germline ends. The CDR3 DNA follows: TGTGCCAGCAGTGCTTTCATCCCGATCGAGCAGTACTTC. Amino acid sequence: CASSAFIPIEQYF.

This sequence joins TRBV14 and TRBJ2-5, with D possibly being TRBD1 or TRBD2 (6 bases each). The last part of the DNA fits TRBJ2-7 better; the J call may be wrong. This CDR3 is 14 amino acids long. Germline V lookup: CDR1 SGHDN, CDR2 FVKESK. The CDR3 protein is CASSQDGGPYEQYF. The CDR3 nucleotides are TGTGCCAGCAGCCAAGATGGGGGGCCCTACGAGCAGTACTTC.

The genes are TRBV7-9 and TRBJ2-7, with 8 bases that match TRBD2. Trimming took 3 bases from V and 2 from J; bases not matched to a gene: 6. CDR1 SEHNR and CDR2 FQNEAQ come from the germline V gene (reference sequence). CDR3 length: 15 amino acids. The CDR3 nucleotides are TGTGCCAGCAGCTTGCAGGCGGGAGGTCCCTACGAGCAGTACTTC. Translating gives CASSLQAGGPYEQYF. Variable domain in full (rest from reference TRBV7-9 and TRBJ2-7): DTGVSQNPRHKITKRGQNVTFRCDPISEHNRLYWYRQTLGQGPEFLTYFQNEAQLEKSRLLSDRFSAERPKGSFSTLEIQRTEQGDSAMYLCASSLQAGGPYEQYFGPGTRLTVT.

This clone has a handful of counts. The J gene is TRBJ1-2, the V gene TRBV5-6, with D possibly being TRBD1 (5 bases). CDR3 length equals 14 residues. Deletions cut 0 bases from V and 6 bases from J, with 12 bases between. CDR1 and CDR2 from the germline V gene are SGHDT and YYEEEE. This CDR3 reads CASSLAVGGNGYTF. CDR3 in DNA: TGTGCCAGCAGCTTGGCGGTCGGGGGAAATGGCTACACCTTC. Full variable domain (missing parts from reference TRBV5-6 and TRBJ1-2): DAGVTQSPTHLIKTRGQQVTLRCSPKSGHDTVSWYQQALGQGPQFIFQYYEEEERQRGNFPDRFSGHQFPNYSSELNVNALLLGDSALYLCASSLAVGGNGYTFGSGTRLTVV.

This sequence joins TRBV10-3 and TRBJ2-6; TRBD2 is a possible D gene (7 bases). The CDR3 is 15 amino acids. Per germline, CDR1 ENHRY and CDR2 SYGVKD. Trimming cost V 7 bases and J 3 bases, with 13 bases left between them. The CDR3 region has the DNA TGTGCCATCACCGAAGGGGGGGATGGGGCCAACGTCCTGACTTTC. It encodes CAITEGGDGANVLTF.

This sequence joins TRBV27 and TRBJ1-5; D not certain. Trimming cost V 5 bases and J 3 bases, with 5 bases left between them. Germline assignment: CDR1 MNHEY and CDR2 SMNVEV (reference sequence). This CDR3 has 12 residues. The CDR3 DNA follows: TGTGCCAGCAGTCCAAACAATCAGCCCCAGCATTTT. It encodes CASSPNNQPQHF.

This rearrangement joins TRBV27 to TRBJ2-3; 7 nucleotides match TRBD2. Germline CDR1 is MNHEY and CDR2 is SMNVEV (reference sequence). There are 15 residues in the CDR3. Unmatched junction bases numbered 3, after V lost 0 bases and J lost 3 bases. CDR3 sequence reads: CASSLSTGGTDTQYF. For the CDR3, the DNA is TGTGCCAGCAGTTTATCAACGGGGGGTACAGATACGCAGTATTTT.

J is TRBJ1-3 and V is TRBV9, with TRBD1 matching over 7 bases. The trim removed 0 bases at V and 4 bases at J, leaving 13 bases unmatched. This CDR3 has 18 residues. CDR1 is SGDLS and CDR2 is YYNGEE in the germline V gene. The CDR3 protein is CASSVAPTAGTAGNTIYF. The CDR3 DNA is TGTGCCAGCAGCGTAGCCCCTACCGCCGGGACAGCGGGAAACACCATATATTTT. Looking up the rest from reference TRBV9 and TRBJ1-3 gives the full variable domain: DSGVTQTPKHLITATGQRVTLRCSPRSGDLSVYWYQQSLDQGLQFLIQYYNGEERAKGNILERFSAQQFPDLHSELNLSSLELGDSALYFCASSVAPTAGTAGNTIYFGEGSWLTVV.